This T cell receptor beta chain was obtained from a study of cytotoxic CD8 clonotypes in ibrutinib-treated CLL. The data were produced by immunoSEQ multiplex PCR, yet TCRdb's version contains in-frame clones alone and is incomplete. The sample holds thousands of clones, more than 60% seen once. With 1 base clipped from V and 1 base from J, the junction kept 3 bases outside the gene matches. The CDR3 has 15 amino acids. Germline CDR1 is SGHTA and CDR2 is FQGNSA. The material sequenced was PBMCs, taken before ibrutinib treatment. The chain links TRBV7-2 to TRBJ2-7; 8 bases agree with TRBD1. This clonotype was obtained from a human donor with chronic lymphocytic leukemia. The CDR3 loop reads CASSLGGQGSYEQYF. The CDR3 nucleotides are TGTGCCAGCAGCTTAGGCGGACAGGGTTCCTACGAGCAGTACTTC.